This TCR beta chain was captured by sequencing in a study of cytomegalovirus exposure and HLA in healthy donors. Whole-study context: An earlier analysis identified more than 90 million unique TCR beta sequences in about 200 million T cells.

Study results and limitations: The productive fraction for most TCR beta V segments was about 87% or about 30% in an earlier analysis. CMV serostatus was the sole immune exposure data available.

The CDR3 runs to 14 residues. CDR1 is SGHNT, CDR2 YYREEE, per germline (reference sequence). V lost 3 bases, J lost 4 bases, and 13 bases lay in between. In the PCR, 60 Vbeta and 13 Jbeta primers were used. Method: immunoSEQ multiplex PCR; TCRdb's copy keeps in-frame clones and lacks some. Recorded for this sample: 200,000 or so clones. Notes on this clone: Its antigen is currently unknown.

The chain couples TRBV5-4 to TRBJ2-5, with D unclear. The sequencing sample was made of PBMCs. The receptor was derived from a girl aged 2-10 years in good health and CMV-seropositive. CDR3 sequence reads: CASSSPERVETQYF. DNA for the CDR3: TGTGCCAGCAGCTCACCTGAGCGCGTAGAGACCCAGTACTTC.